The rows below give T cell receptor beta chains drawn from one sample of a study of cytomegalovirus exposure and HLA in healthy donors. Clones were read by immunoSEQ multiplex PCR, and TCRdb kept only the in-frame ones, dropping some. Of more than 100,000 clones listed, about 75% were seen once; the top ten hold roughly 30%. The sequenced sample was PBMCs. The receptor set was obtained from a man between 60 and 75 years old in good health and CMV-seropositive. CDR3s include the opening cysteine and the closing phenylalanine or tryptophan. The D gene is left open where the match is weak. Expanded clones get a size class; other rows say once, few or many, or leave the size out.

TGTGCCAGCAGCCTAGGGACAGGGTCCCAAGAGACCCAGTACTTC	CASSLGTGSQETQYF	.	TRBD1	TRBV28	TRBJ2-5
TGCGTCGCACGGGGGGCCCCTCGACGCACAGATACGCAGTATTTT	CVARGAPRRTDTQYF	.	.	TRBV5-1	TRBJ2-3
TGTGCCAGCAGTTTGAGGAGGGCCAGTTCCTACAATGAGCAGTTCTTC	CASSLRRASSYNEQFF	.	.	TRBV27	TRBJ2-1
TGTGCCAGCAGTTACGAGCGGGAGACCTACGAGCAGTACTTC	CASSYERETYEQYF	.	TRBD2	TRBV6-6	TRBJ2-7
TGTGCCAGCAGCTCCCGGGGATACACTTCCTCTGGGGCCAACGTCCTGACTTTC	CASSSRGYTSSGANVLTF	few	.	TRBV5-4	TRBJ2-6
TGTGCCAGCAGTCGACAGTTCCAAGAGACCCAGTACTTC	CASSRQFQETQYF	few	.	TRBV2	TRBJ2-5
TGCGCCAGCAGCTTGGTGGGACAGAGAGAGAATGAAAAACTGTTTTTT	CASSLVGQRENEKLFF	.	TRBD1	TRBV5-1	TRBJ1-4
TGTGCCAGCAGCTTAGCGACAGACCCTAACTATGGCTACACCTTC	CASSLATDPNYGYTF	.	.	TRBV7-8	TRBJ1-2
TGTGCCAGCAGCAACGCCGGGAGGGTGCGGATGTTAGCTTTCTTT	CASSNAGRVRMLAFF	.	.	TRBV11-2	TRBJ1-1
TGTGCCAGCAGGGGGACAGGGTACTATAATTCACCCCTCCACTTT	CASRGTGYYNSPLHF	.	TRBD1	TRBV28	TRBJ1-6
TGTGCCAGCAGTGAAGACTATAGCAATCAGCCCCAGCATTTT	CASSEDYSNQPQHF	once	.	TRBV6-1	TRBJ1-5
TGTGCCAGCAGTCGGGTCGGGAGCTCCTACGAGCAGTACTTC	CASSRVGSSYEQYF	.	.	TRBV25-1	TRBJ2-7
TGTGCCAGCAGCGTTAGGGGGACAGAAGGTTACGAGCAGTACTTC	CASSVRGTEGYEQYF	.	TRBD1	TRBV9	TRBJ2-7
TGTGCCAGCAGCTCAGGGGGCGGGGGGGACACTGAAGCTTTCTTT	CASSSGGGGDTEAFF	.	TRBD1	TRBV7-9	TRBJ1-1
TGTGCCAGTAGTCCCCTGGACAGGAGGGATCAGCCCCAGCATTTT	CASSPLDRRDQPQHF	.	TRBD1	TRBV19	TRBJ1-5
TGCGCCAGCAGCCAGGGGGGCGCTGGGCGGGGGGCCGTTGGTACGCAGTATTTT	CASSQGGAGRGAVGTQYF	.	TRBD2	TRBV4-1	TRBJ2-3
TGTGCCAGCAGCCGTAGCCGGGACAGGGGGCTAGATACGCAGTATTTT	CASSRSRDRGLDTQYF	.	TRBD1	TRBV7-9	TRBJ2-3
TGTGCCAGCAGCCCGCGGGGGGGACTAAACACAGATACGCAGTATTTT	CASSPRGGLNTDTQYF	.	TRBD2	TRBV5-5	TRBJ2-3
TGTGCCAGCAGGGGGTCAGGGGGGGAGACCCAGTACTTC	CASRGSGGETQYF	.	.	TRBV6-5	TRBJ2-5
TGCGCCAGCAGCCCGGGACAGGGGGAACAGCCCCAGCATTTT	CASSPGQGEQPQHF	.	TRBD1	TRBV5-1	TRBJ1-5
TGTGCCAGCAGCTCCCGGGACAGTCGCACAGATACGCAGTATTTT	CASSSRDSRTDTQYF	.	TRBD1	TRBV5-4	TRBJ2-3
TGCGCCAGCAGCTCTGGACTAGATGCGGAGACCCAGTACTTC	CASSSGLDAETQYF	.	TRBD2	TRBV5-1	TRBJ2-5
TGTGCCAGCAGTTTACCCCGACAGGGGGTTTGGAATCAGCCCCAGCATTTT	CASSLPRQGVWNQPQHF	.	TRBD1	TRBV28	TRBJ1-5
TGTGCCAGTAGTTTACTAGCGGGAGGACTCGGGGAGCTGTTTTTT	CASSLLAGGLGELFF	.	TRBD2	TRBV19	TRBJ2-2
TGTGCCAGCTCACCGACAGGGTGGGAAAATCAGCCCCAGCATTTT	CASSPTGWENQPQHF	.	TRBD1	TRBV18	TRBJ1-5
TGTGCCAGCAGTGCGGACAGCAAAGAGACCCAGTACTTC	CASSADSKETQYF	.	.	TRBV2	TRBJ2-5
TGTGCCAGCAGTGGCTACACTGAAGCTTTCTTT	CASSGYTEAFF	.	.	TRBV27	TRBJ1-1
TGTGCCAGCAGCGCCTCCGGGACTATAGACACTGAAGCTTTCTTT	CASSASGTIDTEAFF	few	.	TRBV9	TRBJ1-1
TGTGCCAGTAGTGGGGGCGGGACAGTCCACGAGCAGTACTTC	CASSGGGTVHEQYF	.	.	TRBV19	TRBJ2-7
TGCAGTGCCCTAAAGACTGAAGCTTTCTTT	CSALKTEAFF	few	.	TRBV20-1	TRBJ1-1
TGTGCCAGCAGTCCACGGACAGGGGGGAGCACAGATACGCAGTATTTT	CASSPRTGGSTDTQYF	.	TRBD1	TRBV27	TRBJ2-3
TGTGCCAGCGGTACCACGGGTCTATTCGAGCAGTACTTC	CASGTTGLFEQYF	.	.	TRBV6-1	TRBJ2-7
TGCGCCAGCAGCTTGGAAGGGGGCCTGAACACTGAAGCTTTCTTT	CASSLEGGLNTEAFF	.	TRBD1	TRBV5-1	TRBJ1-1
TGCAGCGTTGTACAGGGACGCCCGCGGGCAGATACGCAGTATTTT	CSVVQGRPRADTQYF	few	.	TRBV29-1	TRBJ2-3
TGTGCCACCGGTTTTGATTACGAGCAGTACTTC	CATGFDYEQYF	once	.	TRBV19	TRBJ2-7
TGTGCCTGGAGTGGCTTCACTTCGCGGGGTGGCGCTTTCTTT	CAWSGFTSRGGAFF	.	.	TRBV30	TRBJ1-1
TGCGCCAGCAGCTTGTCGGGGTCAGGCAATCAGCCCCAGCATTTT	CASSLSGSGNQPQHF	.	.	TRBV5-1	TRBJ1-5
TGCGCCAGCAGCTTGGGGGACAGGGGAGCTAATGAAAAACTGTTTTTT	CASSLGDRGANEKLFF	.	TRBD1	TRBV5-1	TRBJ1-4
TGTGCCAGCTCACCATTGGCACAAGAGACCCAGTACTTC	CASSPLAQETQYF	.	.	TRBV18	TRBJ2-5
TGTGCCAGTAGTCGCGGACAGCCCCAAGAGACCCAGTACTTC	CASSRGQPQETQYF	.	.	TRBV19	TRBJ2-5
TGTGCCAGCAGTGAAACTGGCACCCTCGGAGTTATAAGCTCCTACAATGAGCAGTTCTTC	CASSETGTLGVISSYNEQFF	.	.	TRBV2	TRBJ2-1
TGTGCCAGCGGACAGCCCAATCAGCCCCAGCATTTT	CASGQPNQPQHF	.	.	TRBV6-1	TRBJ1-5
TGCGCCAGCAGCCCCCGACTGGACAGGAACACTGAAGCTTTCTTT	CASSPRLDRNTEAFF	.	.	TRBV5-1	TRBJ1-1
TGTGCCAGCAGTCTGACAGGGTTGAACACTGAAGCTTTCTTT	CASSLTGLNTEAFF	.	TRBD1	TRBV6-6	TRBJ1-1
TGTGCCAGCACCGTAGCGGGAGGGCAGGCAGATACGCAGTATTTT	CASTVAGGQADTQYF	few	TRBD2	TRBV28	TRBJ2-3
TGCGCCAGCAGCAGCAGGACTTACAATGAGCAGTTCTTC	CASSSRTYNEQFF	.	.	TRBV10-1	TRBJ2-1
TGCGCCAGCAGCTTCTCGGCTAGCGGATACAATGAGCAGTTCTTC	CASSFSASGYNEQFF	.	TRBD2	TRBV5-1	TRBJ2-1
TGTGCCAGCAGTGCCGACAGGAACACTGAAGCTTTCTTT	CASSADRNTEAFF	.	.	TRBV6-1	TRBJ1-1